This TCR beta chain originates from a study of control samples from healthy donors and cancer patients. The table came from immunoSEQ multiplex PCR; TCRdb's copy has only in-frame clones and leaves some out. The sample holds about 160,000 clones, about 90% seen once. Per the germline V gene, CDR1 is SGHRS and CDR2 is YFSETQ. The CDR3 is made up of 16 amino acids. Trimming removed 3 bases at V and 0 bases at J, with 13 bases between. This chain links TRBV5-1 with TRBJ1-3; the D gene is possibly TRBD1 (5 bases). Material: blood. The TCR sequence derives from a man aged 30-40 years in good health. The CDR3 loop is CASSSTGPHSGNTIYF. In DNA, the CDR3 is TGCGCCAGCAGCTCCACAGGTCCACACTCTGGAAACACCATATATTTT.